The 21 T cell receptor beta chains below all came from one sample that was sequenced in a study of cytomegalovirus exposure and HLA in healthy donors. The PCR made use of 60 Vbeta and 13 Jbeta primers. Assay used: immunoSEQ multiplex PCR; TCRdb lists only in-frame clones, some missing. The table has about 150,000 clones, about 76% seen once. Input material: PBMCs. The receptors shown here come from a male donor in good health and CMV-seronegative.

Only a few counts were recorded for this clone. The chain joins TRBV19 to TRBJ1-1, with D perhaps TRBD1 (6 bases). CDR3 size: 14 residues. V was cut by 6 bases and J by 0 bases, with 11 bases left in between. Germline values: CDR1 LNHDA, CDR2 SQIVND (reference sequence). CDR3: CASRGDRLNTEAFF. CDR3 coding DNA: TGTGCCAGTAGGGGAGACAGGTTGAACACTGAAGCTTTCTTT. Full variable domain (rest looked up from reference TRBV19 and TRBJ1-1): DGGITQSPKYLFRKEGQNVTLSCEQNLNHDAMYWYRQDPGQGLRLIYYSQIVNDFQKGDIAEGYSVSREKKESFPLTVTSAQKNPTAFYLCASRGDRLNTEAFFGQGTRLTVV.

Of note for this clone: Sequence at one end of the junction differs from germline and may be a read error. For the CDR3, the DNA is TGTGCCAGCAGCCCCGACAGGGAGGACTACGATGAGCAGTTCTTC. Translation: CASSPDREDYDEQFF. V and J are TRBV5-6 and TRBJ2-1; D might be TRBD1 (7 bases). The CDR3 has 15 residues. Germline CDR1 reads SGHDT; CDR2 reads YYEEEE.

The V call is TRBV7-9, the J call TRBJ2-7, with 8 bases matching TRBD1. There are 14 residues in the CDR3. The junction had 3 bases not matched to a gene; V was cut back by 2 bases and J by 3 bases. The germline CDR1 and CDR2 sequences are SEHNR and FQNEAQ (reference sequence). This CDR3 reads CASSLNGQGYEQYF. In DNA form, the CDR3 reads TGTGCCAGCAGCTTAAACGGACAGGGCTACGAGCAGTACTTC.

The chain combines TRBV11-2 with TRBJ1-2; 7 bases match TRBD1. Germline lookup yields CDR1 SGHAT and CDR2 FQNNGV. V dropped 4 bases and J dropped 4; count of bases not matched to a gene: 3. The CDR3 consists of 13 residues. The CDR3 sequence: CASSSTGPYGYTF. The CDR3 nucleotides are TGTGCCAGCAGCTCGACAGGGCCCTATGGCTACACCTTC.

J is TRBJ2-1 and V is TRBV7-2, with 7 bases identical to TRBD1. J gave up 2 bases and V 5 bases, and 3 bases lay outside the gene matches. Germline V gives CDR1 SGHTA, CDR2 FQGNSA. The CDR3 is 14 amino acids. The CDR3 DNA reads as TGTGCCAGCAGCCCTGGACAGGCCTACAATGAGCAGTTCTTC. Its translation: CASSPGQAYNEQFF.

This clone was seen more than once but under ten times. DNA for the CDR3: TGTGCCAGCAGCCCCAGAGGGGGTCCGGGACAGGACTACCGGCAGTACTTC. Translation gives CASSPRGGPGQDYRQYF. The chain combines TRBV7-2 with TRBJ2-7; TRBD1 matches 8 bases. Looked up from germline, CDR1 is SGHTA and CDR2 is FQGNSA. J gave up 9 bases and V 5 bases, and 21 bases lay outside the gene matches. The CDR3 sequence is 17 residues long.

In DNA form, the CDR3 reads TGTGCCAGCAGTTTTTCTCCCAGCGGGGTGGCCTACAATGAGCAGTTCTTC. Its protein product is CASSFSPSGVAYNEQFF. This chain joins TRBV27 and TRBJ2-1, with 7 bases fitting TRBD2. The CDR3 consists of 17 residues. Losses at the gene ends were 3 bases for V and 2 bases for J; bases not matched to a gene: 10. From germline, CDR1 is MNHEY and CDR2 SMNVEV (reference sequence).

The chain couples TRBV2 to TRBJ2-7; 7 bases match TRBD1. Germline CDR1 reads SNHLY; CDR2 reads FYNNEI. The V segment lost 7 bases and the J segment 2 bases; nucleotides outside the gene matches: 5. The CDR3 length is 13 residues. In nucleotides, the CDR3 is TGTGCCAGCAAAGGGGACAGTACCTACGAGCAGTACTTC. It specifies CASKGDSTYEQYF.

The table lists this clone with a few counts. This sequence joins TRBV27 and TRBJ2-1; the D gene is possibly TRBD2 (5 bases). V was cut by 2 bases and J by 0 bases, with 11 bases left in between. CDR1 and CDR2 (germline): MNHEY, SMNVEV (reference sequence). The CDR3 consists of 16 residues. The CDR3 bases are TGTGCCAGCAGTTTAATAGCGCTCAGCTCCTACAATGAGCAGTTCTTC. Encoded protein: CASSLIALSSYNEQFF.

The chain links TRBV11-2 to TRBJ1-2; 9 nucleotides match TRBD1. The CDR3 is made up of 15 amino acids. The junction had 11 bases not matched to a gene; V was cut back by 4 bases and J by 8 bases. Germline lookup yields CDR1 SGHAT and CDR2 FQNNGV. Here the CDR3 DNA reads TGTGCCAGCAGCTCTGGGACAGGGACCGGTAGAGGCTACACCTTC. Its protein product is CASSSGTGTGRGYTF.

The chain is built from TRBV5-1 and TRBJ2-7, with 7 bases lining up with TRBD1. After removal of 0 bases from V and 2 bases from J, the junction contained 5 bases not matched to a gene. The CDR3 spans 15 residues. Germline V CDR1 and CDR2: SGHRS, YFSETQ. This CDR3 is CASSLAQTGTYEQYF. In nucleotides, the CDR3 is TGCGCCAGCAGCTTGGCCCAGACAGGGACCTACGAGCAGTACTTC.

The chain employs TRBV4-3 and TRBJ1-1; 7 bases agree with TRBD1. CDR1 and CDR2 (germline): LGHNA, YSLEER. The CDR3 consists of 16 residues. V lost 0 bases and J lost 2; bases outside the gene matches: 6. The CDR3 region is CASSQDNRGGNTEAFF. DNA of the CDR3: TGCGCCAGCAGCCAAGATAACAGGGGAGGAAACACTGAAGCTTTCTTT.

This chain uses TRBV5-1 with TRBJ1-6; no definite D call. The CDR3 consists of 15 residues. The germline V and J ends were trimmed by 0 bases and 9 bases, with 13 bases remaining between them. Germline CDR1 is SGHRS and CDR2 is YFSETQ. The CDR3 DNA sequence: TGCGCCAGCAGCTTGGCCGACACATTCGGTTCACCCCTCCACTTT. Encoded protein: CASSLADTFGSPLHF.

The chain combines TRBV2 with TRBJ2-1, with TRBD1 identical over 7 bases. This CDR3 comprises 13 residues. Germline loops: CDR1 SNHLY, CDR2 FYNNEI. The J segment lost 4 bases and the V segment lost 7 bases, leaving 4 bases of the junction unmatched. The CDR3 loop is CASMLGQYNEQFF. CDR3 DNA: TGTGCCAGCATGCTGGGACAGTACAATGAGCAGTTCTTC. The variable domain in full, completed from reference TRBV2 and TRBJ2-1, reads EPEVTQTPSHQVTQMGQEVILRCVPISNHLYFYWYRQILGQKVEFLVSFYNNEISEKSEIFDDQFSVERPDGSNFTLKIRSTKLEDSAMYFCASMLGQYNEQFFGPGTRLTVL.

This CDR3 reads CASSPGQYNSPLHF. The CDR3, as DNA: TGTGCCAGCAGCCCTGGACAGTATAATTCACCCCTCCACTTT. The chain has TRBV6-5 and TRBJ1-6; tentative D call: TRBD1 (6 bases). The V end was cut by 6 bases, the J end by 4 bases, with 10 bases between. Germline CDR1 reads MNHEY; CDR2 reads SVGAGI. The CDR3 has 14 residues.

The genes are TRBV25-1 and TRBJ1-1; 8 bases agree with TRBD1. The CDR3 sequence is 14 residues long. Germline CDR1 MGHDK, CDR2 SYGVNS. The J segment lost 5 bases and the V segment lost 5 bases, leaving 7 bases of the junction unmatched. The CDR3: CASSRTGLGTEAFF. The CDR3 nucleotides read TGTGCCAGCAGTAGGACAGGGTTAGGGACTGAAGCTTTCTTT.

The CDR3 region is CASSAPQAQPNTEAFF. The CDR3 DNA reads TGTGCCAGCAGTGCACCACAGGCGCAACCGAACACTGAAGCTTTCTTT. The chain employs TRBV2 and TRBJ1-1; D might be TRBD1 (5 bases). Trimming cost V 4 bases and J 1 base, with 16 bases left between them. CDR1 and CDR2 from the germline V gene are SNHLY and FYNNEI. This CDR3 is 16 amino acids long.

The gene calls are TRBV10-1 and TRBJ2-1, with D tentatively TRBD1 (6 bases). Trimming pared 0 bases from V and 8 bases from J, leaving 17 bases between. Germline-derived CDR1 and CDR2 are WNHNN and SYGVQD (reference sequence). The CDR3 extends over 16 amino acids. The CDR3 sequence: CASSESVGRAGDEQFF. The CDR3 DNA sequence: TGCGCCAGCAGTGAGTCCGTTGGCAGGGCAGGGGATGAGCAGTTCTTC.

This sequence joins TRBV7-3 and TRBJ1-1; maybe TRBD1 (5 bases). The CDR3 is 19 residues long. The germline CDR1 and CDR2 sequences are SGHTA and FQGTGA. The V end lost 2 bases, the J end lost 6 bases, and 28 bases lay between the germline ends. The CDR3 reads CASSLGSGPGGRAGPEAFF. The CDR3 DNA reads TGTGCCAGCAGCTTAGGGTCGGGGCCAGGAGGACGAGCGGGGCCTGAAGCTTTCTTT.

The chain uses TRBV7-2 and TRBJ1-2; D gene ambiguous. The CDR3 loop spans 16 amino acids. V lost 1 base and J 4 bases, leaving 16 bases between the germline ends. Germline values: CDR1 SGHTA, CDR2 FQGNSA. The CDR3 protein is CASSLEVVRLLYGYTF. The CDR3 DNA sequence: TGTGCCAGCAGCTTAGAGGTGGTCAGACTCCTCTATGGCTACACCTTC.

The rearrangement joins TRBV2 to TRBJ2-1; a weak D match, TRBD1 (6 bases). Germline V gives CDR1 SNHLY, CDR2 FYNNEI. The V end was cut by 6 bases, the J end by 7 bases, with 10 bases between. This CDR3 region has 12 residues. Written as DNA, the CDR3 is TGTGCCAGCAGACCGCAGGGGAATGAGCAGTTCTTC. It translates to CASRPQGNEQFF.